The 14 T cell receptor beta chains in this list originate from one sample, sequenced in a study of T cell responses to AZD1222 COVID-19 vaccine. Sequencing used immunoSEQ multiplex PCR; TCRdb keeps in-frame clones, though not all of them. The sample lists some 65,000 clones; 79% were seen once. The sequences come from peripheral blood, collected on day 0 of MenACWY control vaccination. These receptors were obtained from an adult in good health.

V is TRBV7-9 and J is TRBJ2-1; tentatively, D is TRBD2 (5 bases). Germline V gene lookup returns CDR1 SEHNR and CDR2 FQNEAQ (reference sequence). V gave up 7 bases and J gave up 7 bases, with 17 bases separating them. The CDR3 loop spans 14 amino acids. CDR3 nucleotides: TGTGCCAGCATCTCTGGCCCGCCGGGGAATGAGCAGTTCTTC. This encodes CASISGPPGNEQFF.

The chain links TRBV7-3 to TRBJ2-5, with D unclear. The CDR3 totals 15 residues. Trimming removed 1 base from V and 4 bases from J, with 13 bases in between. The germline gives CDR1 SGHTA, CDR2 FQGTGA. The CDR3 sequence is CASSLSTPQVETQYF. CDR3 DNA sequence: TGTGCCAGCAGCTTAAGTACACCGCAGGTAGAGACCCAGTACTTC.

The chain combines TRBV15 with TRBJ2-6, with no clear D. Per the germline V gene, CDR1 is LNHNV and CDR2 is YYDKDF (reference sequence). The CDR3 runs 15 residues. The germline V and J ends were trimmed by 1 base and 0 bases, with 4 bases remaining between them. The CDR3 DNA sequence: TGTGCCACCAGCAGAGGTCTCTCTGGGGCCAACGTCCTGACTTTC. As protein: CATSRGLSGANVLTF.

This clone came up a few times. The rearrangement joins TRBV19 to TRBJ1-2; TRBD1 is a possible D gene (5 bases). CDR3 size: 17 residues. Germline values: CDR1 LNHDA, CDR2 SQIVND (reference sequence). V was shortened by 6 bases and J by 4 bases, with 24 bases between the two germline ends. This chain's CDR3 is CASSSPRTGPLSYGYTF. The CDR3 nucleotides are TGTGCCAGTAGCTCGCCCCGGACGGGGCCTTTAAGCTATGGCTACACCTTC.

V is TRBV28 and J is TRBJ2-6, with unresolved D. Germline lookup yields CDR1 MDHEN and CDR2 SYDVKM. Trimming removed 1 base at V and 0 bases at J, with 4 bases between. This CDR3 has 15 residues. As DNA, the CDR3 is TGTGCCAGCAGTTTATACGGCTCTGGGGCCAACGTCCTGACTTTC. It codes for CASSLYGSGANVLTF.

CDR3 sequence: CSVVGGGNTEAFF. In DNA form, the CDR3 reads TGCAGCGTTGTCGGGGGGGGAAACACTGAAGCTTTCTTT. The V gene is TRBV29-1, the J gene TRBJ1-1, with D perhaps matching TRBD1 (5 bases). Germline V gene sequence: CDR1 SQVTM, CDR2 ANQGSEA. CDR3 length: 13 residues. Between the trimmed V and J ends, which lost 4 bases and 2 bases, there was a span of 11 bases.

CDR3 in amino acids: CASSLSSTLPKGPGNTIYF. CDR3 nucleotide sequence: TGTGCCAGCAGCTTATCTTCGACACTCCCAAAGGGCCCTGGAAACACCATATATTTT. The V call is TRBV7-4, the J call TRBJ1-3; D ambiguous. Trimming took 2 bases from V and 2 from J, leaving 22 bases between them. The CDR3 sequence is 19 residues long. Germline V lookup: CDR1 SGHVT, CDR2 SQSDAQ.

The rearrangement uses TRBV12-3 or TRBV12-4 and TRBJ1-1; tentatively, D is TRBD1 (6 bases). With 5 bases removed from V and 10 bases from J, the gap between germline ends came to 11 bases. The length of the CDR3 is 11 residues. CDR3 sequence: CASSGGGGAFF. The DNA for the CDR3 is TGTGCCAGCAGTGGAGGGGGAGGAGCTTTCTTT.

The genes are TRBV6-5 and TRBJ1-3; unclear D gene. V lost 6 bases and J 0 bases, leaving 12 bases between the germline ends. The CDR3 totals 15 residues. Germline CDR1 and CDR2: MNHEY and SVGAGI. CDR3 amino acids: CASRPKPSSGNTIYF. CDR3 nucleotide sequence: TGTGCCAGCAGACCCAAACCGAGCTCTGGAAACACCATATATTTT.

V gene TRBV12-5 combines with J gene TRBJ2-7; 9 nucleotides agree with TRBD1. CDR3 size: 15 residues. V lost 3 bases, J lost 4 bases, and 7 bases stayed unmatched. Germline CDR1 reads LGHNT; CDR2 reads FRNRAP. The CDR3, as DNA: TGTGCTAGTGGTTTTGGACAGGGGATCGGGTACGAGCAGTACTTC. Amino acid sequence: CASGFGQGIGYEQYF.

The gene calls are TRBV7-2 and TRBJ2-7; 9 nucleotides match TRBD1. The J segment lost 3 bases and the V segment lost 5 bases, leaving 8 bases of the junction unmatched. The CDR3 spans 15 residues. The germline CDR1 and CDR2 sequences are SGHTA and FQGNSA. The CDR3, as DNA: TGTGCCAGCAGCAAAAGAACGGGACAGGGCTACGAGCAGTACTTC. Translating it yields CASSKRTGQGYEQYF.

V is TRBV6-2 or TRBV6-3 and J is TRBJ1-6; TRBD1 is a possible D gene (5 bases). This CDR3 has 14 amino acids. Germline V gene lookup returns CDR1 MNHEY and CDR2 SVGEGT. Trimming shortened V by 1 base and J by 14 bases, and 15 bases separated the two germline ends. Written as DNA, the CDR3 is TGTGCCAGCAGTTACTTGGGGACGGCCCTAACCCTCCACTTT. It specifies CASSYLGTALTLHF.

The CDR3 sequence is CSAPLGDTQYF. The CDR3 nucleotides read TGCAGTGCCCCTCTGGGGGATACGCAGTATTTT. This sequence joins TRBV20-1 and TRBJ2-3; D unresolved. This CDR3 comprises 11 residues. Per germline, CDR1 DFQATT and CDR2 SNEGSKA (reference sequence). V lost 6 bases to trimming and J lost 6 bases, with 10 bases between them.

The chain links TRBV2 to TRBJ1-3, with unresolved D. With 6 bases removed from V and 5 bases from J, the gap between germline ends came to 11 bases. Germline loops: CDR1 SNHLY, CDR2 FYNNEI. The CDR3 loop spans 13 amino acids. The CDR3 spells CASRPDERNTIYF. The CDR3 DNA is TGTGCCAGCAGACCGGACGAACGAAACACCATATATTTT.